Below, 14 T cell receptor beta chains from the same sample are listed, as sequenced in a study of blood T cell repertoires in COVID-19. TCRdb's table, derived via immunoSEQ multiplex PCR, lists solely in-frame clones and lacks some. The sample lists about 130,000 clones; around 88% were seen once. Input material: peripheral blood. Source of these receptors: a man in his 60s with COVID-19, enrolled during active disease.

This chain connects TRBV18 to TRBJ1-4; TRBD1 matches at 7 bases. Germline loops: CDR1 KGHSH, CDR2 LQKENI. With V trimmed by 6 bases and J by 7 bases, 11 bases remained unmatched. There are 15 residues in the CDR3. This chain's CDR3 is CASSAEQGQPEKLFF. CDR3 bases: TGTGCCAGCTCGGCGGAGCAGGGACAGCCTGAAAAACTGTTTTTT.

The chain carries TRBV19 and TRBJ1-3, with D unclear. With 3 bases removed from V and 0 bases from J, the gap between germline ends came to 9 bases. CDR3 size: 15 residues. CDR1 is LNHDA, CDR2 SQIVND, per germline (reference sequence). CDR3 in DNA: TGTGCCAGTAGTATGTCGGTTTCCTCTGGAAACACCATATATTTT. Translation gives CASSMSVSSGNTIYF.

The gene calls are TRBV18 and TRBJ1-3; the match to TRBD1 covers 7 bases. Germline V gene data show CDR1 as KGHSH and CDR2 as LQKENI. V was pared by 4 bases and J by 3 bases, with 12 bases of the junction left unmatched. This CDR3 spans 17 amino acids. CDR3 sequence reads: CASSLKQTGNLGNTIYF. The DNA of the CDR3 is TGTGCCAGCTCACTCAAACAGACAGGGAACCTTGGAAACACCATATATTTT.

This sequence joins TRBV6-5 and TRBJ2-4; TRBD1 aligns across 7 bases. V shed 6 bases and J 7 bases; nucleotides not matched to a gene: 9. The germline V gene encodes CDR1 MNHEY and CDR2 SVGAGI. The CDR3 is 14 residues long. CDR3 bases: TGTGCCAGCAGCCTCGCTCAGGGGGTGAACATTCAGTACTTC. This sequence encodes CASSLAQGVNIQYF.

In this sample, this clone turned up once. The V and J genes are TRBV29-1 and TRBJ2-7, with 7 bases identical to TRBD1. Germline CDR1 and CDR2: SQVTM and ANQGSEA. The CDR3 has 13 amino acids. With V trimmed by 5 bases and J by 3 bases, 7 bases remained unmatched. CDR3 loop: CSVRGTVNYEQYF. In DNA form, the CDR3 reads TGCAGCGTTAGGGGGACAGTAAACTACGAGCAGTACTTC.

The CDR3 sequence: CASSPEGSSNSPLHF. The CDR3 region has the DNA TGTGCCAGCTCACCGGAGGGGTCTTCCAATTCACCCCTCCACTTT. The chain combines TRBV18 with TRBJ1-6, with D perhaps matching TRBD1 (5 bases). CDR1 KGHSH and CDR2 LQKENI come from the germline V gene. The CDR3 consists of 15 residues. The V gene lost 3 bases and the J gene lost 7 bases, with 13 bases spanning the gap.

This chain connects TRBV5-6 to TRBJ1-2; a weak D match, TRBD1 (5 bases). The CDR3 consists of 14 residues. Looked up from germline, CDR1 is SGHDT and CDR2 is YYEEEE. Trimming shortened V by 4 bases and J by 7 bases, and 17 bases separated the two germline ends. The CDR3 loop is CASSPGGGMAGYTF. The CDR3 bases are TGTGCCAGCAGCCCGGGCGGGGGGATGGCTGGCTACACCTTC.

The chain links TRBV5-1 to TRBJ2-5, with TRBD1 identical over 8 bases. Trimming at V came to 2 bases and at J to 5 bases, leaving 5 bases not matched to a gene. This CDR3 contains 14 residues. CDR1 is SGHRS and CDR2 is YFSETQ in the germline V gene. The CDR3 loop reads CASSFQGAGETQYF. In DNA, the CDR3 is TGCGCCAGCAGCTTCCAGGGGGCAGGGGAGACCCAGTACTTC. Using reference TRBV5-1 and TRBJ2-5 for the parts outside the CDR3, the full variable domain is KAGVTQTPRYLIKTRGQQVTLSCSPISGHRSVSWYQQTPGQGLQFLFEYFSETQRNKGNFPGRFSGRQFSNSRSEMNVSTLELGDSALYLCASSFQGAGETQYFGPGTRLLVL.

Here the CDR3 DNA reads TGTGCCAGCAGAAATGACAGGGGTTATGGCTACACCTTC. It encodes CASRNDRGYGYTF. The V and J genes are TRBV6-5 and TRBJ1-2, with 8 bases identical to TRBD1. The CDR3 covers 13 residues. Germline V gene lookup returns CDR1 MNHEY and CDR2 SVGAGI. V shed 6 bases and J 5 bases; nucleotides not matched to a gene: 5.

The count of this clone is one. The CDR3 coding sequence is TGCGCCAGCAGCTACCTCGGGGGGCTGAACACTGAAGCTTTCTTT. Protein: CASSYLGGLNTEAFF. The rearrangement links TRBV5-1 to TRBJ1-1; TRBD1 is a possible D gene (6 bases). This CDR3 has 15 amino acids. From germline, CDR1 is SGHRS and CDR2 YFSETQ. With 3 bases removed from V and 0 bases from J, the gap between germline ends came to 12 bases.

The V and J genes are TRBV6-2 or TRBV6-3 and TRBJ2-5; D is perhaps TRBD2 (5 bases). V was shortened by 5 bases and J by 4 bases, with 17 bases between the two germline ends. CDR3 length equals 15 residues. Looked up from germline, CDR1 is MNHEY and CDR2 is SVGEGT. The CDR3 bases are TGTGCCAGCAGTCTTCTCGGACTTTTAGGAGAGACCCAGTACTTC. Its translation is CASSLLGLLGETQYF.

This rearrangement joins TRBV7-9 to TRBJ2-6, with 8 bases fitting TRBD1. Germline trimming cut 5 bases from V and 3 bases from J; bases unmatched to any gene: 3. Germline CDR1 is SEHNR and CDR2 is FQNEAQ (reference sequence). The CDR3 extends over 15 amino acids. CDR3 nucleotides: TGTGCCAGCAGCCCAGACAGGGGTGGGGCCAACGTCCTGACTTTC. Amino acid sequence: CASSPDRGGANVLTF.

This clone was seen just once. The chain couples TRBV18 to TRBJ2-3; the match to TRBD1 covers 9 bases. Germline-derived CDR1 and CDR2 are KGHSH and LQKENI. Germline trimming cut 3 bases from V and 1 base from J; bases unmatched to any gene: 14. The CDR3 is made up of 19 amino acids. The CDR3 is CASSPPAGQGEAGTDTQYF. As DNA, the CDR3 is TGTGCCAGCTCACCTCCTGCGGGACAGGGAGAGGCAGGCACAGATACGCAGTATTTT.

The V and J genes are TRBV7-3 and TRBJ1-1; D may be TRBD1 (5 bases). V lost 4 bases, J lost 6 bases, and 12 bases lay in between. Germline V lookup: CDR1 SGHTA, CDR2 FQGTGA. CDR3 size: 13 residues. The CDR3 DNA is TGTGCCAGCAGCTGGGGGACTGTCGCTGAAGCTTTCTTT. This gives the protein CASSWGTVAEAFF.